Each of the 21 T cell receptor beta chains below was sequenced from the same sample in a study of blood T cell repertoires in COVID-19. The data were produced by immunoSEQ multiplex PCR, yet TCRdb's version contains in-frame clones alone and is incomplete. Among about 99,000 clones listed, around 84% were seen once. Source material: peripheral blood. The receptors were sampled from a man aged 55 to 69 with acute or convalescent COVID-19.

V gene TRBV5-1 combines with J gene TRBJ2-7, with D maybe TRBD1 (5 bases). The germline V gene has CDR1 SGHRS and CDR2 YFSETQ. V was trimmed by 1 base and J by 1 base, leaving 9 bases between them. The CDR3 sequence is 14 residues long. In nucleotides, the CDR3 is TGCGCCAGCAGCTTGAGGCAGGGTTCCTACGAGCAGTACTTC. This encodes CASSLRQGSYEQYF.

This clone has just a few counts. This rearrangement joins TRBV11-2 to TRBJ2-7, with D possibly TRBD1 on 7 matching bases. Germline CDR1 reads SGHAT; CDR2 reads FQNNGV. Deletions cut 0 bases from V and 6 bases from J, with 18 bases between. This CDR3 is built from 16 residues. CDR3 DNA: TGTGCCAGCAGCTTAGATCTGCCCGCGGGACAGTCCGAGCAGTACGTC. Encoded protein: CASSLDLPAGQSEQYV.

J is TRBJ1-2 and V is TRBV6-2 or TRBV6-3; D remains unclear. CDR1 is MNHEY, CDR2 SVGEGT, per germline. V was cut by 5 bases and J by 2 bases, with 12 bases left in between. This CDR3 region has 14 residues. The CDR3 is CASSRSTINYGYTF. In DNA form, the CDR3 reads TGTGCCAGCAGTAGGTCGACAATCAACTATGGCTACACCTTC.

The V and J genes are TRBV27 and TRBJ2-4; D not resolved. There are 16 residues in the CDR3. The V end lost 2 bases, the J end lost 4 bases, and 15 bases lay between the germline ends. Germline values: CDR1 MNHEY, CDR2 SMNVEV (reference sequence). The CDR3 DNA sequence: TGTGCCAGCAGTTTACGGCCCCCACCAGGAAAAAACATTCAGTACTTC. This encodes CASSLRPPPGKNIQYF.

The V and J genes are TRBV11-2 and TRBJ2-1, with TRBD1 identical over 8 bases. The V gene end was trimmed by 0 bases and the J gene end by 8 bases; junction bases not matched to a gene: 15. In germline, CDR1 is SGHAT, CDR2 FQNNGV. The CDR3 is 18 residues long. The CDR3 DNA reads as TGTGCCAGCAGCTTAGATACCGCAGGGGGCGCATCGGGGGATGAGCAGTTCTTC. Its protein product is CASSLDTAGGASGDEQFF.

This chain links TRBV28 with TRBJ2-1; 12 nucleotides align to TRBD1. The J segment lost 8 bases and the V segment lost 4 bases, leaving 9 bases of the junction unmatched. Germline V gene data show CDR1 as MDHEN and CDR2 as SYDVKM. CDR3 length: 16 amino acids. CDR3 sequence (DNA): TGTGCCAGCAGTTGGGTCGGGACAGGGGGCTGGGATGAGCAGTTCTTC. This gives the protein CASSWVGTGGWDEQFF.

The chain joins TRBV12-3 or TRBV12-4 to TRBJ2-1, with D perhaps matching TRBD2 (6 bases). The CDR3 length is 12 residues. The ends were cut back, 6 bases at V and 13 bases at J, with 16 bases in the middle. The CDR3 sequence is CASSQGLLDQFF. In DNA, the CDR3 is TGTGCCAGCAGCCAAGGACTATTAGACCAGTTCTTC.

This rearrangement joins TRBV24-1 to TRBJ2-5, with 7 bases identical to TRBD1. Germline-derived CDR1 and CDR2 are KGHDR and SFDVKD. There are 20 residues in the CDR3. Trimming at V came to 4 bases and at J to 0 bases, leaving 19 bases not matched to a gene. CDR3 sequence: CATSEPGTAPTLRDQETQYF. The CDR3 DNA reads TGTGCCACCAGTGAGCCCGGGACAGCCCCAACGTTAAGAGACCAAGAGACCCAGTACTTC.

This clone was seen only once. This rearrangement joins TRBV27 to TRBJ1-1, with D uncertain. The CDR3 spans 13 residues. V gave up 7 bases and J gave up 3 bases, with 12 bases separating them. Germline V gives CDR1 MNHEY, CDR2 SMNVEV (reference sequence). The CDR3: CASKWRADTEAFF. As DNA, the CDR3 is TGTGCCAGCAAGTGGCGCGCGGACACTGAAGCTTTCTTT.

The V and J genes are TRBV24-1 and TRBJ2-3; 11 bases line up with TRBD2. The CDR3 runs 17 residues. Germline V gene data show CDR1 as KGHDR and CDR2 as SFDVKD. V lost 3 bases to trimming and J lost 1 base; unmatched junction nucleotides: 5. CDR3 sequence: CATSDQLAGVRTDTQYF. CDR3 bases: TGTGCCACCAGTGATCAACTAGCGGGGGTCCGCACAGATACGCAGTATTTT.

This clone showed up just once. CDR3 DNA: TGTGCTAGTATTCGGGGGCTAGCGGGAAGCACCGGGGAGCTGTTTTTT. Its translation is CASIRGLAGSTGELFF. The chain carries TRBV12-5 and TRBJ2-2; 9 bases are a match to TRBD2. This CDR3 contains 16 residues. V shed 8 bases and J 4 bases; nucleotides not matched to a gene: 11. Germline V gene lookup returns CDR1 LGHNT and CDR2 FRNRAP.

The chain employs TRBV6-5 and TRBJ1-2; 10 nucleotides align to TRBD1. Germline CDR1 and CDR2: MNHEY and SVGAGI. J gave up 6 bases and V 0 bases, and 7 bases lay outside the gene matches. The CDR3 loop spans 16 amino acids. The CDR3 nucleotides read TGTGCCAGCAGTTACTCACGACAGGGGGCATCGGATGGCTACACCTTC. Translating gives CASSYSRQGASDGYTF.

J is TRBJ1-5 and V is TRBV28, with 7 positions matching TRBD1. CDR3 length equals 15 residues. Germline CDR1 reads MDHEN; CDR2 reads SYDVKM. The V gene end was trimmed by 8 bases and the J gene end by 5 bases; junction bases not matched to a gene: 12. The CDR3 sequence is CASGSNQGVDQPQHF. In DNA, the CDR3 is TGTGCCAGCGGGAGTAATCAGGGGGTGGATCAGCCCCAGCATTTT. Supplemented by reference TRBV28 and TRBJ1-5, the full variable domain reads DVKVTQSSRYLVKRTGEKVFLECVQDMDHENMFWYRQDPGLGLRLIYFSYDVKMKEKGDIPEGYSVSREKKERFSLILESASTNQTSMYLCASGSNQGVDQPQHFGDGTRLSIL.

CDR3 loop: CASSSQTGVGEQFF. In nucleotides, the CDR3 is TGTGCCAGCAGTTCCCAAACAGGGGTAGGTGAGCAGTTCTTC. The gene calls are TRBV6-4 and TRBJ2-1, with TRBD1 identical over 7 bases. CDR3 size: 14 residues. Germline lookup yields CDR1 MRHNA and CDR2 SNTAGT. V dropped 5 bases and J dropped 9; count of bases not matched to a gene: 10.

The rearrangement joins TRBV2 to TRBJ2-1; the D gene is possibly TRBD2 (6 bases). Germline lookup yields CDR1 SNHLY and CDR2 FYNNEI. The CDR3 consists of 16 residues. The ends were cut back, 3 bases at V and 3 bases at J, with 15 bases in the middle. In DNA, the CDR3 is TGTGCCAGCAGTGAGGCTAGCGCTGGGGGCTACAATGAGCAGTTCTTC. It encodes CASSEASAGGYNEQFF.

The chain carries TRBV4-3 and TRBJ2-1; no clear D gene. The V gene's germline CDR1 is LGHNA and CDR2 YSLEER. V lost 0 bases and J 9 bases, leaving 9 bases between the germline ends. This CDR3 has 13 residues. DNA of the CDR3: TGCGCCAGCAGCCAAGAGAGGAGACGTGAGCAGTTCTTC. Amino acids: CASSQERRREQFF.

The sample holds a few counts of this clone. V usage is TRBV15 and J usage is TRBJ2-5; 10 nucleotides line up with TRBD2. With V trimmed by 1 base and J by 2 bases, 13 bases remained unmatched. Per the germline V gene, CDR1 is LNHNV and CDR2 is YYDKDF (reference sequence). The CDR3 sequence is 19 residues long. CDR3 DNA sequence: TGTGCCACCAGCAGAGTCCCGATAGCGGGAGGTACCGATCAAGAGACCCAGTACTTC. Amino acids: CATSRVPIAGGTDQETQYF.

This chain joins TRBV9 and TRBJ1-1, with 9 bases that match TRBD1. V shed 3 bases and J 5 bases; nucleotides not matched to a gene: 8. The CDR3 sequence is 15 residues long. Germline V gives CDR1 SGDLS, CDR2 YYNGEE. CDR3: CASSALQGAGTEAFF. DNA of the CDR3: TGTGCCAGCAGCGCACTACAGGGGGCGGGAACTGAAGCTTTCTTT.

The rearrangement links TRBV30 to TRBJ2-3; D perhaps matches TRBD2 (5 bases). Trimming took off 5 bases at V and 5 bases at J, with 14 bases between the two ends. In germline, CDR1 is GTSNPN, CDR2 SVGIG (reference sequence). The CDR3 sequence is 13 residues long. The DNA of the CDR3 is TGTGCCTGGCAACGGACCGCGGGAGATACGCAGTATTTT. Amino acids: CAWQRTAGDTQYF. The variable domain in full, with the rest retrieved from reference TRBV30 and TRBJ2-3, is SQTIHQWPATLVQPVGSPLSLECTVEGTSNPNLYWYRQAAGRGLQLLFYSVGIGQISSEVPQNLSASRPQDRQFILSSKKLLLSDSGFYLCAWQRTAGDTQYFGPGTRLTVL.

This clone came up a few times. The chain combines TRBV6-5 with TRBJ2-1; TRBD2 is a possible D gene (7 bases). There are 14 residues in the CDR3. V was pared by 8 bases and J by 7 bases, with 18 bases between. Looked up from germline, CDR1 is MNHEY and CDR2 is SVGAGI. CDR3: CASSRGEGRNEQFF. Written as DNA, the CDR3 is TGTGCCAGCTCTAGGGGGGAGGGCCGGAATGAGCAGTTCTTC.

In the case of this clone: The identical CDR3 is also encoded by other nucleotide sequences in the sample. V gene TRBV7-2 combines with J gene TRBJ1-4; TRBD1 matches at 7 bases. Germline CDR1 and CDR2: SGHTA and FQGNSA. The CDR3 extends over 15 amino acids. Trimming took 1 base from V and 7 from J; bases not matched to a gene: 6. The CDR3 DNA reads TGTGCCAGCAGCTTAGGGCAGGGGGTGGCTGAAAAACTGTTTTTT. Translation: CASSLGQGVAEKLFF.